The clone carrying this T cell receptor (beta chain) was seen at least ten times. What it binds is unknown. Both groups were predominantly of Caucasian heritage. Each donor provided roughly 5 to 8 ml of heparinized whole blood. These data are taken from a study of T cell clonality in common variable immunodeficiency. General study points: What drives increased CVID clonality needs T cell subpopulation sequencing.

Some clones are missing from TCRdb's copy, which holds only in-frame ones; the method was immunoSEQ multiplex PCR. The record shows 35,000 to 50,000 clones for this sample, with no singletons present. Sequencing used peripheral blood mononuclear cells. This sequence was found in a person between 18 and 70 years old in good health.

CDR3 protein: CASSSGGHQETQYF. CDR3 DNA (partial): TGTGCCAGTAGTTCGGGGGGCCACCAAGAGACC. The chain joins TRBV19 to TRBJ2-5; a weak D match, TRBD2 (7 bases). With the read ending 3 residues before the CDR3 end, the germline J gene is used to fill in that end. V dropped 5 bases and J dropped 0 bases, with 10 bases sitting between them. Per the germline V gene, CDR1 is LNHDA and CDR2 is SQIVND (reference sequence). The CDR3 is 14 residues long.